The following is a TCR beta chain sequence with its context. Its antigen is not identified. This sample was taken from a study of T cell responses to AZD1222 COVID-19 vaccine. The study's findings and limits: The study found Spike-specific TCR breadth and depth rose after two AZD1222 doses. Most donors were white British and more were female, and clonal diversity was possibly underestimated. Among vaccine-associated CD4 TCRs, coverage spanned spike, with dominance at 160-218 and 743-854.

The CDR3 sequence is 16 residues long. The V gene lost 0 bases and the J gene lost 1 base, with 12 bases spanning the gap. Germline CDR1 is LGHNA and CDR2 is YSLEER. The data were produced by immunoSEQ multiplex PCR, yet TCRdb's version contains in-frame clones alone and is incomplete. Of tens of thousands of clones listed, roughly four fifths were seen once; the top ten hold 26%. Sequenced here: peripheral blood, sampled 28 days after the second AZD1222 dose. The receptor was derived from an adult who received the AZD1222 COVID-19 vaccine. The chain links TRBV4-3 to TRBJ1-2; the D is unclear. This CDR3 is CASSQDSTYHNYGYTF. CDR3 coding DNA: TGCGCCAGCAGCCAAGATTCGACGTACCATAACTATGGCTACACCTTC.